This paragraph reports one TCR beta chain. Its antigen remains unidentified. The entry originates in a study of shared clonotypes between healthy human individuals. Study-wide results and caveats: Compared with memory subsets, naive subsets generally had larger estimated richness. The sampled material consisted only of blood, and tissue repertoires are likely to differ. Four donors shared about 4.5% of their naive CD4 clonotypes.

Study donors comprised healthy, HIV-negative adults devoid of recent acute infection or vaccination. The CDR3 covers 11 residues. V lost 9 bases to trimming and J lost 5 bases, with 7 bases between them. Germline V gives CDR1 LNHDA, CDR2 SQIVND (reference sequence). Generated by immunoSEQ multiplex PCR, the TCRdb table keeps only in-frame clones and is missing some. Among around 2.5 million clones listed, over 85% were seen once. The origin of this receptor is a man aged 18 to 35 in good health. Some clones in this sample may be carry-over from other donors' samples. V usage is TRBV19 and J usage is TRBJ2-2; D remains unclear. Material: naive CD4+ T cells from PBMCs. As for subset: CD45RA+ positively selected. The CDR3 DNA reads TGTGCCAGCATAGGAACCGGGGAGCTGTTTTTT. This gives the protein CASIGTGELFF. The variable domain in full, completed from reference TRBV19 and TRBJ2-2, reads DGGITQSPKYLFRKEGQNVTLSCEQNLNHDAMYWYRQDPGQGLRLIYYSQIVNDFQKGDIAEGYSVSREKKESFPLTVTSAQKNPTAFYLCASIGTGELFFGEGSRLTVL.